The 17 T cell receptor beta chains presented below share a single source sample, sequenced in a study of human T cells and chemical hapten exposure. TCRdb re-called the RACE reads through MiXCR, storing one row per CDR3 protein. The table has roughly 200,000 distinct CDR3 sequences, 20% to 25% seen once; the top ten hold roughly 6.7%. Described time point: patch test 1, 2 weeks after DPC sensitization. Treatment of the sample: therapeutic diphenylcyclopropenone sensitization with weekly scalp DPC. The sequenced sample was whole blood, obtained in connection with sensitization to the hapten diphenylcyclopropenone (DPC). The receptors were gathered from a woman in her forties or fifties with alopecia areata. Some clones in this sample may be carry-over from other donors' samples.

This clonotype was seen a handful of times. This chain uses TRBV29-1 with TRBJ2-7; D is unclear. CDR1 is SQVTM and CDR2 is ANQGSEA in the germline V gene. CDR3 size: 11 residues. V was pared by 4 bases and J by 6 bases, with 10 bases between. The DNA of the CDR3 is TGCAGCGTTGCCATCTGGGGCGAGCAGTACTTC. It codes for CSVAIWGEQYF.

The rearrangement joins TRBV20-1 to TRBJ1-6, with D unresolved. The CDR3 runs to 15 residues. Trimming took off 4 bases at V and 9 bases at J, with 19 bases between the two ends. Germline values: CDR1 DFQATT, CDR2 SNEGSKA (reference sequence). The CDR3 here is CSAIEFDGPGSPLHF. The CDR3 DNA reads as TGCAGTGCTATAGAATTTGACGGGCCGGGTTCACCCCTCCACTTT.

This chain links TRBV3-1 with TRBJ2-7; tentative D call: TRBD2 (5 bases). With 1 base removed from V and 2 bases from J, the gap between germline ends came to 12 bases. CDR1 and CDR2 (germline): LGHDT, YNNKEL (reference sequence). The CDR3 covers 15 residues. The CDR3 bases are TGTGCCAGCAGCCAAGGGGGTAGCGCAGCCTACGAGCAGTACTTC. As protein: CASSQGGSAAYEQYF.

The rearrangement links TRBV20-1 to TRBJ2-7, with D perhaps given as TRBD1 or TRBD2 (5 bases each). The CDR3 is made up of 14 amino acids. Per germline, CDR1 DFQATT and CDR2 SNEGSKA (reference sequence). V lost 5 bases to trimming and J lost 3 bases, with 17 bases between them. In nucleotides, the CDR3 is TGCAGTGCTCGAGGGCGCAGGGAACTCTACGAGCAGTACTTC. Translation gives CSARGRRELYEQYF.

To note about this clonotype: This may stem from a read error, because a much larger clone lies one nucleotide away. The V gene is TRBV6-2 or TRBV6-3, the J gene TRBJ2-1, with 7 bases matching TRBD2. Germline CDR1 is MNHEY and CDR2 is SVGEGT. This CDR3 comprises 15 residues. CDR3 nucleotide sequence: TGTGCCGGCAGAAAGCTCGGGAGGTCCTACAATGAGCAGTTCTTC. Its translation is CAGRKLGRSYNEQFF.

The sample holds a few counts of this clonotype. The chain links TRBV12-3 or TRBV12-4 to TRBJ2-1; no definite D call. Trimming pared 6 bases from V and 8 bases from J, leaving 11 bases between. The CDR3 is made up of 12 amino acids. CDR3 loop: CASSYKSHEQFF. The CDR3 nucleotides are TGTGCCAGCAGCTATAAGTCACATGAGCAGTTCTTC.

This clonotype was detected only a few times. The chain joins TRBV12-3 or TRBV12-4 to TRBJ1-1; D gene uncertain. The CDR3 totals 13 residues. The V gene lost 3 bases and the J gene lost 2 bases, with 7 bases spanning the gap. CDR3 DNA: TGTGCCAGCAGTTTTAGGGCTAACACTGAAGCTTTCTTT. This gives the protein CASSFRANTEAFF.

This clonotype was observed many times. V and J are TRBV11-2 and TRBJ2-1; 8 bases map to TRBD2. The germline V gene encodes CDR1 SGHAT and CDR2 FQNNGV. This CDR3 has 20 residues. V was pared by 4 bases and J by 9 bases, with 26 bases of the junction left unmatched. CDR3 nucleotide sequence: TGTGCCAGCAGCTCCTCCACGGTTTCACGGACTAGCACCTTTAGGGGTGAGCAGTTCTTC. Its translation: CASSSSTVSRTSTFRGEQFF.

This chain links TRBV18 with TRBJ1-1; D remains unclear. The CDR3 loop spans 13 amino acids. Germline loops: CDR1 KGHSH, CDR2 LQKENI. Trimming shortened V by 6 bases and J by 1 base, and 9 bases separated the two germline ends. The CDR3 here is CASSGGGNTEAFF. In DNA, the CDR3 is TGTGCCAGCTCCGGAGGTGGGAACACTGAAGCTTTCTTT.

Here the CDR3 reads CASSFFPPSQPQHF. CDR3 in DNA: TGTGCCAGCAGTTTTTTCCCCCCCAGTCAGCCCCAGCATTTT. The chain joins TRBV12-3 or TRBV12-4 to TRBJ1-5; D unresolved. The CDR3 runs 14 residues. Between the trimmed V and J ends, which lost 3 bases and 6 bases, there was a span of 12 bases.

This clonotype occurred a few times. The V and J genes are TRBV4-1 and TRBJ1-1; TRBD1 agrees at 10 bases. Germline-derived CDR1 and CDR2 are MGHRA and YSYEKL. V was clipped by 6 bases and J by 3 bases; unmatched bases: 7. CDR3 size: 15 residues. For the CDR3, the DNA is TGCGCCAGCAGTAGGGCGGGGACAGGGGACACTGAAGCTTTCTTT. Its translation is CASSRAGTGDTEAFF.

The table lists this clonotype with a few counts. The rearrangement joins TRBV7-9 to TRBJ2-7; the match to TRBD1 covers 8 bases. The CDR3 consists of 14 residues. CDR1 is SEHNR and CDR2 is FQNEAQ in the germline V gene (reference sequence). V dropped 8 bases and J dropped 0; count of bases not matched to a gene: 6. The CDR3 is CASQGQASSYEQYF. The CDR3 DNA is TGTGCCAGCCAGGGACAGGCGAGCTCCTACGAGCAGTACTTC.

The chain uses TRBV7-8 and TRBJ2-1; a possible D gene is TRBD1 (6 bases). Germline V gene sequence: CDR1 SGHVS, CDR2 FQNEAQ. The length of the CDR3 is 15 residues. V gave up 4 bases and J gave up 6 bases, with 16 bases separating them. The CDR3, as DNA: TGTGCCAGCAGCTCCTACAGGGTAGGCCCCAATGAGCAGTTCTTC. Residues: CASSSYRVGPNEQFF.

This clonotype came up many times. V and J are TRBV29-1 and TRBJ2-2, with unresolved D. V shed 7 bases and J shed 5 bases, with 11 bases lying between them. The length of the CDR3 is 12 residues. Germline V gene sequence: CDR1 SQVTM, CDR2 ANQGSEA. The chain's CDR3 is CSGNEGTGELFF. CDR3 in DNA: TGCAGCGGAAATGAAGGGACCGGGGAGCTGTTTTTT.

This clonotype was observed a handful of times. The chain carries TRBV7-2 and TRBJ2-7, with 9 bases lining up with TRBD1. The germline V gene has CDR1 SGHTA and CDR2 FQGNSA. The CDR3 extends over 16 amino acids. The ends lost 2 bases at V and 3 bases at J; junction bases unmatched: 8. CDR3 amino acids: CASSLSSGTGFYEQYF. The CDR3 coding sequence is TGTGCCAGCAGCTTAAGTTCCGGGACAGGGTTCTACGAGCAGTACTTC.

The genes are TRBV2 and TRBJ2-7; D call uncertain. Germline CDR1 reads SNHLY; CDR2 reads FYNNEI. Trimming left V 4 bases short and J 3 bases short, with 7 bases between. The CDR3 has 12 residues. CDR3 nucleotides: TGTGCCAGCAGTGCGTATCTCTACGAGCAGTACTTC. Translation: CASSAYLYEQYF. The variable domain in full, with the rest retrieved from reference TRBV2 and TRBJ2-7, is EPEVTQTPSHQVTQMGQEVILRCVPISNHLYFYWYRQILGQKVEFLVSFYNNEISEKSEIFDDQFSVERPDGSNFTLKIRSTKLEDSAMYFCASSAYLYEQYFGPGTRLTVT.

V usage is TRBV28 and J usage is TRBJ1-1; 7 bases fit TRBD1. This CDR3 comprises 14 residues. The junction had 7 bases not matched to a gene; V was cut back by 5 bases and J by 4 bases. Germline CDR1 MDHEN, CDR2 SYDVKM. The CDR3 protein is CASSPETGITEAFF. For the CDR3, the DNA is TGTGCCAGCAGTCCGGAGACAGGGATCACTGAAGCTTTCTTT.